The sequence of this T cell receptor (beta chain) was determined in a study of PD-1 blockade in mismatch repair-deficient tumors. As for this clone: The antigen remains unidentified.

The V gene's germline CDR1 is SEHNR and CDR2 FQNEAQ (reference sequence). The trim removed 8 bases at V and 2 bases at J, leaving 4 bases unmatched. The CDR3 covers 13 residues. Measured with immunoSEQ multiplex PCR; TCRdb has only the in-frame clones, and not every one. The table shows tens of thousands of clones, with roughly 88% occurring only once. Study findings and constraints: Tumor-resident clones, often absent from pretreatment blood, expanded after pembrolizumab and then contracted.

The receptor was isolated from an adult with mismatch repair-deficient cancer. The sample in question was peripheral blood, obtained 52 weeks after starting pembrolizumab. J is TRBJ2-5 and V is TRBV7-9; 8 bases are a match to TRBD2. The CDR3 sequence: CASRLALQETQYF. The DNA of the CDR3 is TGTGCCAGCCGACTAGCGCTACAAGAGACCCAGTACTTC. Looking up the rest from reference TRBV7-9 and TRBJ2-5 gives the full variable domain: DTGVSQNPRHKITKRGQNVTFRCDPISEHNRLYWYRQTLGQGPEFLTYFQNEAQLEKSRLLSDRFSAERPKGSFSTLEIQRTEQGDSAMYLCASRLALQETQYFGPGTRLLVL.